This TCR beta chain was obtained from a study of blood T cell repertoires in COVID-19. Study in general: Some COVID-19 samples were acute and others convalescent; all came from the United States, Italy and Spain.

This table comes from immunoSEQ multiplex PCR, and its TCRdb copy is limited to in-frame clones, with some not included. Of around 58,000 clones listed, about 90% are singletons. The germline V gene has CDR1 KGHSH and CDR2 LQKENI. CDR3 length equals 16 residues. The trim removed 5 bases at V and 4 bases at J, leaving 11 bases unmatched. Sample: peripheral blood. The origin of this receptor is a human donor in a cohort sampled during active COVID-19. The chain recombines TRBV18 with TRBJ2-3; 8 bases fit TRBD2. The CDR3 DNA reads as TGTGCCAGCTCATCAGCAGCGGGAGTTGTGTCAGATACGCAGTATTTT. It translates to CASSSAAGVVSDTQYF.